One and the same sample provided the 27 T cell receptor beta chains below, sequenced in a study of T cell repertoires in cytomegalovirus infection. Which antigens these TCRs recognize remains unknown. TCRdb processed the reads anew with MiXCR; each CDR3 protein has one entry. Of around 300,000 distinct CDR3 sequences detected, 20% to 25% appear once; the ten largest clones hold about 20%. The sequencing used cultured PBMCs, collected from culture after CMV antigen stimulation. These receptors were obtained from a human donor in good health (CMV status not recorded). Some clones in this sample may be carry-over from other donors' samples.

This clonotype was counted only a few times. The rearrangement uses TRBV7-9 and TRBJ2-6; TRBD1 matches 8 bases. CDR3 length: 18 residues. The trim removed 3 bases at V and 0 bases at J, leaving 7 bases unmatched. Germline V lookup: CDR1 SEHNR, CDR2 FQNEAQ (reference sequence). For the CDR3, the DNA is TGTGCCAGCAGCTTGGTCAGGGGGCGCAGCTCTGGGGCCAACGTCCTGACTTTC. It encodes CASSLVRGRSSGANVLTF.

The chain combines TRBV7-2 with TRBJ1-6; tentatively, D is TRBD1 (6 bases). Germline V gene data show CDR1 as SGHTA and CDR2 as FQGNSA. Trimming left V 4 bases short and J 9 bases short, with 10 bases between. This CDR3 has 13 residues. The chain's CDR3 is CASSSLGASPLHF. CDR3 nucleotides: TGTGCCAGCAGCTCCCTGGGGGCTTCACCCCTCCACTTT. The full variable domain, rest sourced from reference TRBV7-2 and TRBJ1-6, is GAGVSQSPSNKVTEKGKDVELRCDPISGHTALYWYRQSLGQGLEFLIYFQGNSAPDKSGLPSDRFSAERTGGSVSTLTIQRTQQEDSAVYLCASSSLGASPLHFGNGTRLTVT.

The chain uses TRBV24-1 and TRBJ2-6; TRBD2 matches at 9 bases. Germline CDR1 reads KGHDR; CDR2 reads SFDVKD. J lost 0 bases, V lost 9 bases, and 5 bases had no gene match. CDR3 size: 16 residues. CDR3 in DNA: TGTGCCACCGGATTAGCGGGAGCCTCTGGGGCCAACGTCCTGACTTTC. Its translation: CATGLAGASGANVLTF.

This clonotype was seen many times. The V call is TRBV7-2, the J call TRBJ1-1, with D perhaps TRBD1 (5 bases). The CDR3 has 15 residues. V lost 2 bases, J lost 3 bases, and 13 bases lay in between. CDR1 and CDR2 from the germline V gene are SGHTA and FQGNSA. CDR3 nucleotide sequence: TGTGCCAGCAGCTTAAGGGCCGGGACCGACACTGAAGCTTTCTTT. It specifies CASSLRAGTDTEAFF.

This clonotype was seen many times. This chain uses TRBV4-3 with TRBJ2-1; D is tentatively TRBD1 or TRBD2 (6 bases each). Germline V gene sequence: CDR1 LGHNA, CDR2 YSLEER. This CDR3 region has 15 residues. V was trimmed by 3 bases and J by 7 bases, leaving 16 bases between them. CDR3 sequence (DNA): TGCGCCAGCAGCCAGTGGAGGGGGAATAGAAATGAGCAGTTCTTC. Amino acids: CASSQWRGNRNEQFF.

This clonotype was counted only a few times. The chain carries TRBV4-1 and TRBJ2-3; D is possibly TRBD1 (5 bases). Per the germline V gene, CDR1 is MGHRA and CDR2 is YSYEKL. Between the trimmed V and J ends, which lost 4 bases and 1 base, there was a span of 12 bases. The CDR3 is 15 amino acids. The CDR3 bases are TGCGCCAGCAGCCTAAGGGGTGGTCGCACAGATACGCAGTATTTT. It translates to CASSLRGGRTDTQYF.

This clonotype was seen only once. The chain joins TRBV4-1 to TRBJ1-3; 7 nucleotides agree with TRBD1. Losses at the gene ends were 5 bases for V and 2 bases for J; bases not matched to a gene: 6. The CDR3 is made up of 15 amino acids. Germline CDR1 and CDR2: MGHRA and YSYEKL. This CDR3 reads CASSALGTAGNTIYF. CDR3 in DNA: TGCGCCAGCAGCGCCCTCGGGACAGCTGGAAACACCATATATTTT.

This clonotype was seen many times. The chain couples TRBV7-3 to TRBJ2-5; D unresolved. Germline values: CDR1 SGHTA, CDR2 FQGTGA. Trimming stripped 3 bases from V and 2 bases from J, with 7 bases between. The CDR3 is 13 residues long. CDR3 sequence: CASSFAQQETQYF. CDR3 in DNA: TGTGCCAGCAGCTTTGCCCAGCAAGAGACCCAGTACTTC.

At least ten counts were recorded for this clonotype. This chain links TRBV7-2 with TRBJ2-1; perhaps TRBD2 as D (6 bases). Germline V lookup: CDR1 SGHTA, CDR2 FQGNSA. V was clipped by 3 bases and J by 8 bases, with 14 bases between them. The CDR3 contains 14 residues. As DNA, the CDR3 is TGTGCCAGCAGCTTGGCGACTAGTAGGTATGAGCAGTTCTTC. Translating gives CASSLATSRYEQFF. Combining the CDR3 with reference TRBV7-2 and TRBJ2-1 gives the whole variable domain GAGVSQSPSNKVTEKGKDVELRCDPISGHTALYWYRQSLGQGLEFLIYFQGNSAPDKSGLPSDRFSAERTGGSVSTLTIQRTQQEDSAVYLCASSLATSRYEQFFGPGTRLTVL.

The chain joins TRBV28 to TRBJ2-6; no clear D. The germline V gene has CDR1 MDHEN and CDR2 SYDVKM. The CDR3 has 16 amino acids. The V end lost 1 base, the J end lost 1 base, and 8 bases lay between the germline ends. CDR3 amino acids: CASSLFQLSGANVLTF. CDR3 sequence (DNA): TGTGCCAGCAGTTTATTCCAGTTATCTGGGGCCAACGTCCTGACTTTC.

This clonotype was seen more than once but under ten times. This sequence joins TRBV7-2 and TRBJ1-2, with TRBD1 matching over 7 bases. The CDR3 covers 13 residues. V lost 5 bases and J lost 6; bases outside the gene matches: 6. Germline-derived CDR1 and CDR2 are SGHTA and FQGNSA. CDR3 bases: TGTGCCAGCAGCCTCACAGGGGAGGATGGCTACACCTTC. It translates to CASSLTGEDGYTF.

As DNA, the CDR3 is TGTGCCACCAGTGATTTGGCGCCTGGCGGCCGAGAGACCCAGTACTTC. The encoded protein is CATSDLAPGGRETQYF. This rearrangement joins TRBV24-1 to TRBJ2-5; D remains ambiguous. CDR3 length equals 16 residues. Trimming took 0 bases from V and 4 from J, leaving 14 bases between them. The V gene's germline CDR1 is KGHDR and CDR2 SFDVKD.

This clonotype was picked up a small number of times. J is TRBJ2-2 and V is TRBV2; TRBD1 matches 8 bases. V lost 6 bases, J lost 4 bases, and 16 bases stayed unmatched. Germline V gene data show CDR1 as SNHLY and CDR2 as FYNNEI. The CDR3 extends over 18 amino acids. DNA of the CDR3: TGTGCCAGCAGACACCGGGACAGGAAACTTTGGGGCACCGGGGAGCTGTTTTTT. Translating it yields CASRHRDRKLWGTGELFF.

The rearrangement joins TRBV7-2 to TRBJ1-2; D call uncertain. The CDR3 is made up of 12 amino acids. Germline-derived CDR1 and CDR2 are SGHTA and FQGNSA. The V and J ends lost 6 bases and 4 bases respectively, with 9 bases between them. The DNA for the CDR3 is TGTGCCAGCAGAATCGATCTCTATGGCTACACCTTC. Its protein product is CASRIDLYGYTF.

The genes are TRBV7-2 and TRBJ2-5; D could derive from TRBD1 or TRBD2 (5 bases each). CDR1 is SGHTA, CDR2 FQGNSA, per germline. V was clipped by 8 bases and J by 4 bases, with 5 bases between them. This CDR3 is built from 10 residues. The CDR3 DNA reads TGTGCCAGCGGGGGAGAGACCCAGTACTTC. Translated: CASGGETQYF.

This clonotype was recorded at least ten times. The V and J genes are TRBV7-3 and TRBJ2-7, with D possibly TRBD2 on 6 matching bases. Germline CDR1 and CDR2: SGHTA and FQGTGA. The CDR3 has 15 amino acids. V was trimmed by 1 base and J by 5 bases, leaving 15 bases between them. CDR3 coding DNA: TGTGCCAGCAGCTTAAGGGCGGGGCCGGGAGACGAGCAGTACTTC. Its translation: CASSLRAGPGDEQYF.

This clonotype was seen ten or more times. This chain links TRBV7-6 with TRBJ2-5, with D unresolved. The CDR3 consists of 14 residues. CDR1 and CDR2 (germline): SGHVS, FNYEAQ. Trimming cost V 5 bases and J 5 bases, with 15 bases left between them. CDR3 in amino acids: CASSPISQEETQYF. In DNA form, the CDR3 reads TGTGCCAGCAGCCCCATTTCGCAGGAGGAGACCCAGTACTTC.

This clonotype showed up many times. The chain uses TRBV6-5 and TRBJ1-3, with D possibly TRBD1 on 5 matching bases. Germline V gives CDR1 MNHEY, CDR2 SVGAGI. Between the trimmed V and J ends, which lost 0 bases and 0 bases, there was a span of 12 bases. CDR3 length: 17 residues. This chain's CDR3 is CASSYSLRGNSGNTIYF. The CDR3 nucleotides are TGTGCCAGCAGTTACTCGTTACGGGGGAACTCTGGAAACACCATATATTTT.

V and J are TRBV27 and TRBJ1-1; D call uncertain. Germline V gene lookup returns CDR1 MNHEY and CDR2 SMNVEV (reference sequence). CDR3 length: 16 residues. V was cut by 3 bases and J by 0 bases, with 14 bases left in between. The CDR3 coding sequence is TGTGCCAGCAGTTTGTCCAGCTTTAACCTGAACACTGAAGCTTTCTTT. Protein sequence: CASSLSSFNLNTEAFF.

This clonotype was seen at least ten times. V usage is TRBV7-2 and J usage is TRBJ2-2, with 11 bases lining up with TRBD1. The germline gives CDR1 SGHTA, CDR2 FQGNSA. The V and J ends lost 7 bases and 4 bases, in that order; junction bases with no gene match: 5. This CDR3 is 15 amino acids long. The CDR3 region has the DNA TGTGCCAGCATGGACAGGGGGCCCCTCACCGGGGAGCTGTTTTTT. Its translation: CASMDRGPLTGELFF.

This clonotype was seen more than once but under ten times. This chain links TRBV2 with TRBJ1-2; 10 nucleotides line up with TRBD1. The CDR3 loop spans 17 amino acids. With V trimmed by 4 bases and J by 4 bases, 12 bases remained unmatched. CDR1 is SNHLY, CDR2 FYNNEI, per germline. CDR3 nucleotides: TGTGCCAGCAGTGCCTCTTTAGGACAGGGGGGGACCTATGGCTACACCTTC. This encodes CASSASLGQGGTYGYTF.

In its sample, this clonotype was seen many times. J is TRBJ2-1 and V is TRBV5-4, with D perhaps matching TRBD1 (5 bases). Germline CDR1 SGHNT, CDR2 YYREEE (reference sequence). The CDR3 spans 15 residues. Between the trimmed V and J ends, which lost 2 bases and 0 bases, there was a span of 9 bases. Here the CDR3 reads CASSLGQGSYNEQFF. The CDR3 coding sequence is TGTGCCAGCAGCTTAGGGCAGGGCTCCTACAATGAGCAGTTCTTC.

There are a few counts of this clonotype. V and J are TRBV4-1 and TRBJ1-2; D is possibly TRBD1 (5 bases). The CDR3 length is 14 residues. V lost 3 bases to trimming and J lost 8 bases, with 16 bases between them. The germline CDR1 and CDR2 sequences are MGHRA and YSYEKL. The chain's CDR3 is CASSHPTVPGGYTF. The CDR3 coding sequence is TGCGCCAGCAGCCACCCGACAGTACCTGGCGGCTACACCTTC.

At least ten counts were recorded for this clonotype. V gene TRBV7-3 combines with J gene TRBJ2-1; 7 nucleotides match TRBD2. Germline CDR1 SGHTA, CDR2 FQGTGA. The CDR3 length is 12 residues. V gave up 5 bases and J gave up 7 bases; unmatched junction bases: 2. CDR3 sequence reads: CASSPAGNEQFF. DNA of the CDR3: TGTGCCAGCAGCCCAGCGGGAAATGAGCAGTTCTTC.

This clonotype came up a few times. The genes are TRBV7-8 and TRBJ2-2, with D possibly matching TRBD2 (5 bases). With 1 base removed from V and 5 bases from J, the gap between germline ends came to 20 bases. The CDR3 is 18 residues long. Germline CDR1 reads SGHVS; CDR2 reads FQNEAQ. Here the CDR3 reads CASSLERDGATRTGELFF. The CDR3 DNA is TGTGCCAGCAGCTTAGAGAGGGATGGCGCCACGAGGACCGGGGAGCTGTTTTTT.

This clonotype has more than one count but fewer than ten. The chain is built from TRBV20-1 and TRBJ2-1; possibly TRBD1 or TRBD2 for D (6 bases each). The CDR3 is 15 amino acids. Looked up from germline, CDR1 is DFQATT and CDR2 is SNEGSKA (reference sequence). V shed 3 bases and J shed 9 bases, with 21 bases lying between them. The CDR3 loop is CSASQQGPGSGEQFF. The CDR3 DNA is TGCAGTGCTAGCCAACAGGGTCCAGGTAGCGGTGAGCAGTTCTTC.

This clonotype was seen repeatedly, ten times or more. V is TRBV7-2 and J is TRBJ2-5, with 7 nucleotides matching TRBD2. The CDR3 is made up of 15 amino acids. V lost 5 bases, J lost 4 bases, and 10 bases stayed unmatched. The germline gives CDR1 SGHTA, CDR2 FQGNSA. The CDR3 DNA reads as TGTGCCAGCAGCCCAAGTGTGGGGGGGGGAGAGACCCAGTACTTC. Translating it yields CASSPSVGGGETQYF. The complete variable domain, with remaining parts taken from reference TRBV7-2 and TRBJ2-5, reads GAGVSQSPSNKVTEKGKDVELRCDPISGHTALYWYRQSLGQGLEFLIYFQGNSAPDKSGLPSDRFSAERTGGSVSTLTIQRTQQEDSAVYLCASSPSVGGGETQYFGPGTRLLVL.